The 15 T cell receptor beta chains in this list originate from one sample, sequenced in a study of T-cell reconstitution after alpha-beta-depleted transplantation in children (dated by TCRdb to the mid-2010s). Library construction relied on PCR. Sequenced on an Illumina HiSeq 2500. To normalize quantification of the TCRbeta repertoire, the TCR libraries were built with molecular barcoding that relied on unique molecular identifiers. TCRdb reran the public reads through fastp at Q25 and MiXCR, keeping productive beta chains. CDR3 protein duplicates are merged, each entry listing the most common genes and DNA. The sample yields about 300,000 distinct CDR3 sequences; around 9.1% were counted once. Roughly 7% of the sample lies in the top ten. In light of the paper, this sample's treatment or condition label describes: allogeneic hematopoietic cell transplantation with graft depleted of TCRalphabeta T cells and CD19 B cells.

Here the sequenced sample was PBMCs, taken before TCRalphabeta/CD19-depleted stem cell transplant. The origin of the receptors is a boy in the first two years of life with acute myeloid leukemia, due to receive a stem cell transplant.

In its sample, this clonotype was seen many times. This chain links TRBV15 with TRBJ2-2; D may match TRBD1 or TRBD2 (5 bases each). Germline-derived CDR1 and CDR2 are LNHNV and YYDKDF (reference sequence). CDR3 length equals 16 residues. The germline V and J ends were trimmed by 0 bases and 5 bases, with 13 bases remaining between them. The CDR3 loop reads CATSRDLGRKTGELFF. The DNA for the CDR3 is TGTGCCACCAGCAGAGATTTGGGACGAAAGACCGGGGAGCTGTTTTTT.

This clonotype was recorded many times. Possible read error: a much larger clone is one base away. This rearrangement joins TRBV12-3 or TRBV12-4 to TRBJ2-7; D is uncertain. CDR3 length: 11 amino acids. Trimming removed 6 bases from V and 2 bases from J, with 5 bases in between. The CDR3 DNA sequence: TGTGCCAGCAGCACAACCTACGAGCAGTACTTC. Its translation is CASSTTYEQYF.

The gene calls are TRBV29-1 and TRBJ1-2, with 8 bases identical to TRBD1. V shed 7 bases and J 5 bases; nucleotides not matched to a gene: 9. From germline, CDR1 is SQVTM and CDR2 ANQGSEA. There are 13 residues in the CDR3. DNA for the CDR3: TGCAGCGCCTTTCAGGGGGCGCGGTATGGCTACACCTTC. Amino acids: CSAFQGARYGYTF.

The chain joins TRBV2 to TRBJ2-7; 10 bases are a match to TRBD1. This CDR3 has 19 amino acids. From germline, CDR1 is SNHLY and CDR2 FYNNEI. The CDR3 loop reads CTFCFLTGGLSQSSYEQYF. DNA of the CDR3: TGTACCTTCTGTTTTCTGACAGGGGGCCTATCCCAATCCTCCTACGAGCAGTACTTC.

This clonotype was counted at least ten times. V is TRBV7-3 and J is TRBJ2-3, with D hard to call. This CDR3 has 14 amino acids. V shed 4 bases and J shed 4 bases, with 12 bases lying between them. Germline V gives CDR1 SGHTA, CDR2 FQGTGA. CDR3 sequence: CASSSQPSSDTQYF. CDR3 bases: TGTGCCAGCAGCTCACAGCCAAGTTCAGATACGCAGTATTTT.

The chain uses TRBV4-3 and TRBJ2-2, with D unresolved. V lost 1 base, J lost 5 bases, and 8 bases lay in between. Germline assignment: CDR1 LGHNA and CDR2 YSLEER. CDR3 length: 14 residues. Here the CDR3 reads CASSQGRLTGELFF. As DNA, the CDR3 is TGCGCCAGCAGCCAAGGAAGGCTAACCGGGGAGCTGTTTTTT.

This clonotype was seen repeatedly, ten times or more. This chain uses TRBV12-3 or TRBV12-4 with TRBJ2-1; D perhaps matches TRBD2 (5 bases). V lost 7 bases, J lost 10 bases, and 11 bases lay in between. The CDR3 consists of 11 residues. The CDR3 is CASTGGWEQFF. CDR3 in DNA: TGTGCCAGCACCGGAGGATGGGAGCAGTTCTTC.

This chain joins TRBV6-2 or TRBV6-3 and TRBJ2-1; 10 nucleotides align to TRBD2. V shed 7 bases, J shed 4 bases, and the junction held 7 bases outside the gene matches. The CDR3 is 15 amino acids. The germline V gene has CDR1 MNHEY and CDR2 SVGEGT. The CDR3: CASIPSGRVYNEQFF. The DNA of the CDR3 is TGTGCCAGCATCCCGAGCGGGAGGGTGTACAATGAGCAGTTCTTC.

The gene calls are TRBV7-8 and TRBJ2-7; 7 nucleotides agree with TRBD1. The CDR3 consists of 15 residues. J gave up 3 bases and V 0 bases, and 5 bases lay outside the gene matches. The germline V gene encodes CDR1 SGHVS and CDR2 FQNEAQ. CDR3 nucleotides: TGTGCCAGCAGCTTAGCCCGGACAGGATACTACGAGCAGTACTTC. Translation: CASSLARTGYYEQYF.

In its sample, this clonotype was seen many times. CDR3 nucleotides: TGTGCCATCAGTGAGAACTACAATGAGCAGTTCTTC. It yields the protein CAISENYNEQFF. This chain connects TRBV10-3 to TRBJ2-1; no clear D gene. Germline CDR1 reads ENHRY; CDR2 reads SYGVKD. The V end lost 2 bases, the J end lost 3 bases, and 2 bases lay between the germline ends. The CDR3 has 12 residues.

In its sample, this clonotype was seen many times. J is TRBJ2-1 and V is TRBV11-2; D unclear. This CDR3 region has 13 residues. V lost 8 bases, J lost 4 bases, and 12 bases lay in between. Germline-derived CDR1 and CDR2 are SGHAT and FQNNGV. CDR3 bases: TGTGCCAGCCAGGCAGGATTTTACAATGAGCAGTTCTTC. Its translation is CASQAGFYNEQFF.

The CDR3 reads CSVALTGAGETQYF. CDR3 DNA: TGCAGCGTTGCGCTTACAGGGGCGGGCGAGACCCAGTACTTC. The chain recombines TRBV29-1 with TRBJ2-5; 7 bases are shared with TRBD1. V shed 4 bases, J shed 5 bases, and the junction held 10 bases outside the gene matches. Germline V lookup: CDR1 SQVTM, CDR2 ANQGSEA. This CDR3 is built from 14 residues.

This clonotype was recorded many times. The rearrangement joins TRBV7-8 to TRBJ1-6; tentatively, D is TRBD1 (5 bases). Germline V CDR1 and CDR2: SGHVS, FQNEAQ. Deletions cut 1 base from V and 12 bases from J, with 7 bases between. The CDR3 loop spans 12 amino acids. CDR3 bases: TGTGCCAGCAGCTTAGGGACACAACCCCTCCACTTT. Translation: CASSLGTQPLHF. The whole variable domain, remainder taken from reference TRBV7-8 and TRBJ1-6, is GAGVSQSPRYKVAKRGQDVALRCDPISGHVSLFWYQQALGQGPEFLTYFQNEAQLDKSGLPSDRFFAERPEGSVSTLKIQRTQQEDSAVYLCASSLGTQPLHFGNGTRLTVT.

This clonotype was observed many times. The rearrangement uses TRBV7-6 and TRBJ2-7, with TRBD1 matching over 10 bases. From germline, CDR1 is SGHVS and CDR2 FNYEAQ. The CDR3 extends over 15 amino acids. V shed 3 bases, J shed 5 bases, and the junction held 7 bases outside the gene matches. CDR3 sequence: CASSFGRDRGHEQYF. The CDR3 nucleotides read TGTGCCAGCAGCTTTGGACGGGACAGGGGCCACGAGCAGTACTTC.

This clonotype occurred many times. The chain combines TRBV7-9 with TRBJ2-4; TRBD2 is a possible D gene (5 bases). The length of the CDR3 is 14 residues. Germline assignment: CDR1 SEHNR and CDR2 FQNEAQ (reference sequence). The V and J ends lost 3 bases and 0 bases respectively, with 6 bases between them. The chain's CDR3 is CASSLEVAKNIQYF. CDR3 in DNA: TGTGCCAGCAGCTTGGAGGTAGCCAAAAACATTCAGTACTTC.